Sequencing of this T cell receptor (beta chain) was carried out in a study of CD8+CD57+ T cells in acquired aplastic anemia. Study-wide background: The mean DNA yield obtained from sorted CD4+ and CD8+ cells came to about 3.2 ug.

This clonotype has a count of ten or more. Genomic DNA, the template, was used for profiling of the TCR beta VDJ and CDR3. TCRdb analysed the reads with MiXCR anew, one entry per CDR3 protein. The table records hundreds of thousands of distinct CDR3 sequences, about a third of them present only once. The CDR3 totals 13 residues. Germline V gene data show CDR1 as SGHRS and CDR2 as YFSETQ. Trimming cost V 3 bases and J 4 bases; bases outside gene matches: 2. An expansion of CD8+CD57+ cells by flow cytometry had been shown in patients chosen for sequencing. Among the patients, all had severe acquired aplastic anemia.

This rearrangement joins TRBV5-1 to TRBJ2-5; 8 bases map to TRBD2. The sequence came from a human donor with aplastic anemia. Sample: sorted CD4+, CD8+, or CD8+CD57+ T cells (not recorded which) from PBMCs. Here the CDR3 reads CASSSAGGETQYF. The CDR3 bases are TGCGCCAGCAGCTCGGCGGGGGGAGAGACCCAGTACTTC. Combining the CDR3 with reference TRBV5-1 and TRBJ2-5 gives the whole variable domain KAGVTQTPRYLIKTRGQQVTLSCSPISGHRSVSWYQQTPGQGLQFLFEYFSETQRNKGNFPGRFSGRQFSNSRSEMNVSTLELGDSALYLCASSSAGGETQYFGPGTRLLVL.